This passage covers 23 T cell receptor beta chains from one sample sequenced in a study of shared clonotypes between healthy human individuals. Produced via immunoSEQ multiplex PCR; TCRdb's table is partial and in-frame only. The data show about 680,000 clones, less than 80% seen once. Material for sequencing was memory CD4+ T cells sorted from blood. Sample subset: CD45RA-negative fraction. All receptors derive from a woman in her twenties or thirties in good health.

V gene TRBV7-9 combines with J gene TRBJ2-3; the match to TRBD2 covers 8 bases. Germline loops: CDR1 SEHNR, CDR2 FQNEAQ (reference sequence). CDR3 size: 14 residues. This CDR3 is CASGSGRTQDTQYF. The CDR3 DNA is TGTGCGAGCGGGAGCGGGAGAACCCAAGATACGCAGTATTTT.

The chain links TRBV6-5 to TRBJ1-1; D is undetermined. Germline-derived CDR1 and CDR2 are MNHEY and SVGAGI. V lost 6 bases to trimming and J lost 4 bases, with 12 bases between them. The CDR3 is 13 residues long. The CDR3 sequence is CASSRPETTEAFF. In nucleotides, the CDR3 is TGTGCCAGCAGCCGACCAGAGACCACTGAAGCTTTCTTT.

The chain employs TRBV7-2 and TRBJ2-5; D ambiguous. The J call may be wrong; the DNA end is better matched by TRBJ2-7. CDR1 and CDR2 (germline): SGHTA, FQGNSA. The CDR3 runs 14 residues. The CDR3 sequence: CASSLGQHSYEQYF. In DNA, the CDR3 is TGTGCCAGCAGCTTAGGTCAGCACTCCTACGAGCAGTACTTC.

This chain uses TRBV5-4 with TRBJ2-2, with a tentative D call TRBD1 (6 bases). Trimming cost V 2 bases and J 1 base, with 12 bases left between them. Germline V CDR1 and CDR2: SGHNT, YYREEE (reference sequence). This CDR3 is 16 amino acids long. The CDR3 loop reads CASSFPGVENTGELFF. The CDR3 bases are TGTGCCAGCAGCTTCCCAGGGGTGGAGAACACCGGGGAGCTGTTTTTT.

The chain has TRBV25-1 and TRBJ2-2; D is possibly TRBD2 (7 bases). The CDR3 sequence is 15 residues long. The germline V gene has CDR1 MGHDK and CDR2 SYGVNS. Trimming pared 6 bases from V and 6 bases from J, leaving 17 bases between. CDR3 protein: CASRKGGLVSGELFF. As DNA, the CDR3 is TGTGCCAGCAGGAAGGGGGGGCTAGTTTCCGGGGAGCTGTTTTTT.

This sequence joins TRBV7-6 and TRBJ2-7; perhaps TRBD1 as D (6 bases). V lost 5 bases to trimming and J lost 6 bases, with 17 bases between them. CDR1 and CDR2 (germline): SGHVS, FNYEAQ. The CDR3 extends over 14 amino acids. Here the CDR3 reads CASSLRDLQGEQYF. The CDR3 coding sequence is TGTGCCAGCAGCCTCCGGGACCTACAGGGCGAGCAGTACTTC.

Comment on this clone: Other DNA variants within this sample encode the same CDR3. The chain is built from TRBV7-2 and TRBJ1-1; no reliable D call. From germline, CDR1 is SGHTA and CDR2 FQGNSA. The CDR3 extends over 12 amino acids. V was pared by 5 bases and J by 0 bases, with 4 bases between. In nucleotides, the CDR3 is TGTGCCAGCAGCCCCGTGAACACTGAAGCTTTCTTT. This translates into CASSPVNTEAFF.

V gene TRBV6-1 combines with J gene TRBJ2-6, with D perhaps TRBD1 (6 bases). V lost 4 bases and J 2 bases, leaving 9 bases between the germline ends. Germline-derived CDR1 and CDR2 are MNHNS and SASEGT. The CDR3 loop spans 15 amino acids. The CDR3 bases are TGTGCCAGCAGTGGGAACAGGGCTGGGGCCAACGTCCTGACTTTC. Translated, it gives CASSGNRAGANVLTF.

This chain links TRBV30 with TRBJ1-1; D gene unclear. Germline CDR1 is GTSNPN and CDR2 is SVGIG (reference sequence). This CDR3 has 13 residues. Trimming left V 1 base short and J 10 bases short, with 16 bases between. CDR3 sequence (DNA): TGTGCCTGGAGTGGGATAAGGATGGATGGAGCTTTCTTT. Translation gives CAWSGIRMDGAFF.

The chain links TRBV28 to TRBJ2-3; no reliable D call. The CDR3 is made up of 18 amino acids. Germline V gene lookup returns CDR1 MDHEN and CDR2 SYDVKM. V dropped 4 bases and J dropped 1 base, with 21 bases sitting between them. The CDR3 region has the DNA TGTGCCAGCAGTTCCGATCGAAGGCCCTTACCTCGCACAGATACGCAGTATTTT. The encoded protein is CASSSDRRPLPRTDTQYF. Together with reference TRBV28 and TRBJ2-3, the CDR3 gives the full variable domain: DVKVTQSSRYLVKRTGEKVFLECVQDMDHENMFWYRQDPGLGLRLIYFSYDVKMKEKGDIPEGYSVSREKKERFSLILESASTNQTSMYLCASSSDRRPLPRTDTQYFGPGTRLTVL.

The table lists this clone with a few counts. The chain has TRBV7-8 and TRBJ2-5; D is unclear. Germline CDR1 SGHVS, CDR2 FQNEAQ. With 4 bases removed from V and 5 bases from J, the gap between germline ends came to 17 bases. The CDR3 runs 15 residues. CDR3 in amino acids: CASSSGDPIFETQYF. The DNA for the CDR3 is TGTGCCAGCAGCTCCGGCGACCCCATTTTCGAGACCCAGTACTTC. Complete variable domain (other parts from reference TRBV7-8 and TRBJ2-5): GAGVSQSPRYKVAKRGQDVALRCDPISGHVSLFWYQQALGQGPEFLTYFQNEAQLDKSGLPSDRFFAERPEGSVSTLKIQRTQQEDSAVYLCASSSGDPIFETQYFGPGTRLLVL.

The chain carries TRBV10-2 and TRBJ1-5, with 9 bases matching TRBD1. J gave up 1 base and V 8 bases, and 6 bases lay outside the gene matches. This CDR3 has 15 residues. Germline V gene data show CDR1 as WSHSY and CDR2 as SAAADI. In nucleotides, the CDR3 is TGCGCCAGCCAAAAGACAGGGGGAAGCAATCAGCCCCAGCATTTT. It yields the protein CASQKTGGSNQPQHF.

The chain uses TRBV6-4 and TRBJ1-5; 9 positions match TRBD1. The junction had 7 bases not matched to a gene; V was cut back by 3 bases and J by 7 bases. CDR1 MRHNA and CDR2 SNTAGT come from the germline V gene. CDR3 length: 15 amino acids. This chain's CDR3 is CASSEDRGSGQPQHF. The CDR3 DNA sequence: TGTGCCAGCAGTGAGGACAGGGGCTCAGGGCAGCCCCAGCATTTT.

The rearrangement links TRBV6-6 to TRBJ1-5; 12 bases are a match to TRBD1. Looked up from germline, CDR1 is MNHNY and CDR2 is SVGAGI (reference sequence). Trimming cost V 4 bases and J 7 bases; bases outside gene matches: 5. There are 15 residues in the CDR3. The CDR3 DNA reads TGTGCCAGCAGTTGGGACAGGGGGCTGGGACAGCCCCAGCATTTT. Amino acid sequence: CASSWDRGLGQPQHF.

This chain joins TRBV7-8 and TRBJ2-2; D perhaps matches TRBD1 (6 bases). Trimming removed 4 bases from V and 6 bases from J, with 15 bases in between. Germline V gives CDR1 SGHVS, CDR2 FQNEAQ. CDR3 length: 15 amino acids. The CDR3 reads CASSSGQQFAGELFF. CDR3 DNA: TGTGCCAGCAGCTCTGGACAGCAATTCGCCGGGGAGCTGTTTTTT. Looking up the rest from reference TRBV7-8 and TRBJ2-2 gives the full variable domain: GAGVSQSPRYKVAKRGQDVALRCDPISGHVSLFWYQQALGQGPEFLTYFQNEAQLDKSGLPSDRFFAERPEGSVSTLKIQRTQQEDSAVYLCASSSGQQFAGELFFGEGSRLTVL.

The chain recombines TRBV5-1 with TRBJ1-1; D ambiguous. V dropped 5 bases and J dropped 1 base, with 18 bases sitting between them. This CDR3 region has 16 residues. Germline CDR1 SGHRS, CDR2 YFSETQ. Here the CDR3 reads CASSWETFAKNTEAFF. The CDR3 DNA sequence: TGCGCCAGCAGTTGGGAGACATTCGCCAAGAACACTGAAGCTTTCTTT.

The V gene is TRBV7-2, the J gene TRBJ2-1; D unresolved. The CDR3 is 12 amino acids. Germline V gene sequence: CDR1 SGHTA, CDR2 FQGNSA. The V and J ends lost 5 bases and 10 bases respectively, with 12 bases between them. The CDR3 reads CASSPTYGEQFF. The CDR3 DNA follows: TGTGCCAGCAGCCCAACTTATGGAGAGCAGTTCTTC.

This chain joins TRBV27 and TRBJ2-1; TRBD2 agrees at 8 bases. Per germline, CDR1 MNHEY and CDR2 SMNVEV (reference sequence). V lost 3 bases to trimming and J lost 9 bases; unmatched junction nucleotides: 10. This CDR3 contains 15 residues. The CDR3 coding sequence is TGTGCCAGCAGTTTCGGGAGCGGGAGATTCATTGAGCAGTTCTTC. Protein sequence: CASSFGSGRFIEQFF.

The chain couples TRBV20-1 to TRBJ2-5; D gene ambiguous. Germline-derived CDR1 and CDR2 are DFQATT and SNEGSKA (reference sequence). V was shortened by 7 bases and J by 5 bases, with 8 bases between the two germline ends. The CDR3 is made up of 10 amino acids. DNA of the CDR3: TGCAGTGTCGAAGGGGAGACCCAGTACTTC. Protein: CSVEGETQYF.

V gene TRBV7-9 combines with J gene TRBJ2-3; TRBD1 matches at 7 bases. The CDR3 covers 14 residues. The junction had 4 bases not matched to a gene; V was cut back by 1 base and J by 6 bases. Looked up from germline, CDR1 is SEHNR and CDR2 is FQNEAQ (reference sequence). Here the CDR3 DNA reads TGTGCCAGCAGCTTAGGCAGGGGGATGGATACGCAGTATTTT. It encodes CASSLGRGMDTQYF.

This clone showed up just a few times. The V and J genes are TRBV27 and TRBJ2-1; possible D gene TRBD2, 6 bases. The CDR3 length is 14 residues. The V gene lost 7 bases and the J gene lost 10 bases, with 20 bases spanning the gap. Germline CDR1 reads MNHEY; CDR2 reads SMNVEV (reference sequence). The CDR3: CASTPWRGNDEQFF. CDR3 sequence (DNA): TGTGCCAGCACCCCCTGGAGGGGAAACGACGAGCAGTTCTTC.

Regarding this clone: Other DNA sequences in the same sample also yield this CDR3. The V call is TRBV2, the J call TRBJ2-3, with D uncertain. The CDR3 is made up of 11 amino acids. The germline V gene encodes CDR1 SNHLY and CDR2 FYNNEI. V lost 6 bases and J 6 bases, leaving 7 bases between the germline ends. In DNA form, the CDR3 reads TGTGCCAGCAGACTCGGGGATACGCAGTATTTT. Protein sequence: CASRLGDTQYF.

The CDR3 DNA reads TGTGCCAGCAGCTTAGCTCTCCGGGCGGGGGACGAGCAGTACTTC. Its protein product is CASSLALRAGDEQYF. J is TRBJ2-7 and V is TRBV7-9; 7 nucleotides match TRBD2. From germline, CDR1 is SEHNR and CDR2 FQNEAQ (reference sequence). This CDR3 comprises 15 residues. The V and J ends lost 0 bases and 5 bases, in that order; junction bases with no gene match: 7.